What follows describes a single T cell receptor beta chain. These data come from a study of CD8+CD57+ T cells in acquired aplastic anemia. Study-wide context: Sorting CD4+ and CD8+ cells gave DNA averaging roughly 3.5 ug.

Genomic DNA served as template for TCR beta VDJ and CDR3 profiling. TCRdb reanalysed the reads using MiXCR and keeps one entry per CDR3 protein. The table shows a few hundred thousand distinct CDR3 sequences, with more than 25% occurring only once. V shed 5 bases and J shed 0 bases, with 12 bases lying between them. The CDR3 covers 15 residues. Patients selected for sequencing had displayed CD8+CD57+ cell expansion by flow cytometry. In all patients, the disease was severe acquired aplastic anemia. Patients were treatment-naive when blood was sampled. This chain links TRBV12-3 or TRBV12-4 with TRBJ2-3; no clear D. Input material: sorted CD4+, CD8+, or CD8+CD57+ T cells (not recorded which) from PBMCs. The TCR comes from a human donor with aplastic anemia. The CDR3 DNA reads TGTGCCAGCAGTCCATTCGAGAGCAGCACAGATACGCAGTATTTT. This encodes CASSPFESSTDTQYF.